This entry describes one T cell receptor beta chain. Germline trimming cut 4 bases from V and 0 bases from J; bases unmatched to any gene: 8. The CDR3 consists of 16 residues. Germline V gene lookup returns CDR1 SGHTS and CDR2 YDEGEE. Per the original data handling: Amplification of reference gene primers was used by the study to estimate nucleated cell counts. Clones were read by immunoSEQ multiplex PCR, and TCRdb kept only the in-frame ones, dropping some. V and J calls and clone size are as listed in that table; D and trimming were resolved from the DNA. The repertoire has 160,000 or so clones, roughly 85% of them found once; the top ten carry 0.85% to 1.2%. The data derive from a study of blood T cell repertoires in COVID-19. About the research overall: Collection of acute and convalescent COVID-19 samples took place in the United States, Italy and Spain. The cDNA or gDNA used as material had been derived from T cells, B-cell-depleted T cells, or PBMCs.

The origin of this receptor is a man between 35 and 55 years old with acute or convalescent COVID-19. The sequenced material came from peripheral blood. The gene calls are TRBV5-8 and TRBJ2-3; 7 bases agree with TRBD1. The CDR3 DNA is TGTGCCAGCAGCCCCTGGACAGGACTTAGCACAGATACGCAGTATTTT. Translation: CASSPWTGLSTDTQYF. Full variable domain (missing parts from reference TRBV5-8 and TRBJ2-3): EAGVTQSPTHLIKTRGQQATLRCSPISGHTSVYWYQQALGLGLQFLLWYDEGEERNRGNFPPRFSGRQFPNYSSELNVNALELEDSALYLCASSPWTGLSTDTQYFGPGTRLTVL.